A selection of T cell receptor beta chains follows, all from one sample in a study of T cells in Graves' hyperthyroidism and ophthalmopathy. TCRdb recomputed calls from the multiplex PCR reads with MiXCR, one row per CDR3 protein. The table lists over 350,000 distinct CDR3 sequences, 14% to 15% of them singletons. The sequenced sample was blood. The receptors derive from a man younger than 35 with Graves' ophthalmopathy. The CDR3 runs from the conserved cysteine through the conserved F or W. Fields, in order: J gene, V gene, D gene, clone size, CDR3 protein, CDR3 DNA. D genes are given only for firm matches. Part of the rows lack a size; the others show once, few, many or a class for expanded clones.

J: TRBJ1-2
V: TRBV5-4
D: TRBD1
size: few
CDR3: CASTLDRAGYTF
DNA: TGTGCCAGCACCTTGGACAGGGCTGGCTACACCTTC

J: TRBJ2-3
V: TRBV5-1
D: TRBD1
size: many
CDR3: CASRTGTGGTDTQYF
DNA: TGCGCCAGCAGGACCGGGACAGGGGGCACAGATACGCAGTATTTT

J: TRBJ1-2
V: TRBV19
D: NA
size: once
CDR3: CASKGPQNYGYTF
DNA: TGTGCCAGTAAGGGACCGCAGAACTATGGCTACACCTTC

J: TRBJ1-1
V: TRBV6-4
D: TRBD1
size: few
CDR3: CASSDSGTGRKNTEAFF
DNA: TGTGCCAGCAGTGACTCAGGGACAGGGAGAAAGAACACTGAAGCTTTCTTT

J: TRBJ1-2
V: TRBV5-1
D: NA
size: many
CDR3: CASSLGPANYGYTF
DNA: TGCGCCAGCAGCCTCGGCCCAGCTAACTATGGCTACACCTTC

J: TRBJ2-3
V: TRBV5-6
D: TRBD1
size: many
CDR3: CASSLTQGVLDTQYF
DNA: TGTGCCAGCAGCTTAACACAGGGGGTATTGGATACGCAGTATTTT

J: TRBJ2-1
V: TRBV7-8
D: NA
size: many
CDR3: CASRSTRTPYNEQFF
DNA: TGTGCCAGCAGATCGACTCGGACTCCCTACAATGAGCAGTTCTTC

J: TRBJ2-3
V: TRBV4-1
D: TRBD1
size: many
CDR3: CASSLEETGVMILDTQYF
DNA: TGCGCCAGCAGCCTCGAAGAGACAGGGGTTATGATTTTAGATACGCAGTATTTT

J: TRBJ2-1
V: TRBV24-1
D: NA
size: many
CDR3: CATSDSLGRNEQFF
DNA: TGTGCCACCAGTGATTCCCTGGGACGCAATGAGCAGTTCTTC

J: TRBJ2-4
V: TRBV12-3/TRBV12-4
D: TRBD1
size: many
CDR3: CASSFGDRKNIQYF
DNA: TGTGCCAGCAGTTTTGGGGACAGGAAAAACATTCAGTACTTC

J: TRBJ2-2
V: TRBV29-1
D: NA
size: many
CDR3: CSVERWGNTGELFF
DNA: TGCAGCGTTGAAAGGTGGGGGAACACCGGGGAGCTGTTTTTT

J: TRBJ2-5
V: TRBV7-7
D: TRBD1
size: many
CDR3: CASSLNDRTGVTQYF
DNA: TGTGCTAGCAGCTTAAACGACCGGACAGGGGTGACCCAGTACTTC

J: TRBJ2-1
V: TRBV7-6
D: TRBD1
size: many
CDR3: CASSLEADRGSYNEQFF
DNA: TGTGCCAGCAGCTTAGAAGCGGACAGGGGGTCCTACAATGAGCAGTTCTTC

J: TRBJ2-7
V: TRBV5-1
D: TRBD2
size: many
CDR3: CASSSTGLADVRYEQYF
DNA: TGCGCCAGCAGCTCCACGGGACTAGCGGACGTTCGATACGAGCAGTACTTC

J: TRBJ2-1
V: TRBV5-1
D: TRBD1
size: many
CDR3: CASSILGAGTGVNEQFF
DNA: TGCGCCAGCAGCATATTGGGTGCCGGGACAGGGGTCAATGAGCAGTTCTTC

J: TRBJ1-3
V: TRBV20-1
D: NA
size: many
CDR3: CSARGPPGGNTIYF
DNA: TGCAGTGCTAGAGGCCCGCCTGGTGGAAACACCATATATTTT

J: TRBJ1-6
V: TRBV3-1
D: NA
size: few
CDR3: CASKGRENYNSPLHF
DNA: TGTGCCAGCAAGGGCAGGGAGAACTATAATTCACCCCTCCACTTT

J: TRBJ2-5
V: TRBV7-2
D: NA
size: many
CDR3: CASSLGWWSSGPETQYF
DNA: TGTGCCAGCAGCTTAGGCTGGTGGTCTAGTGGGCCAGAGACCCAGTACTTC

J: TRBJ2-7
V: TRBV5-6
D: TRBD1
size: many
CDR3: CASSYLTGPANEQYF
DNA: TGTGCCAGCAGCTATTTGACAGGGCCCGCCAACGAGCAGTACTTC

J: TRBJ1-2
V: TRBV5-1
D: NA
size: many
CDR3: CASSLGTLVAGYGYTF
DNA: TGCGCCAGCAGCCTCGGGACACTGGTGGCGGGCTATGGCTACACCTTC

J: TRBJ2-5
V: TRBV11-2
D: TRBD2
size: NA
CDR3: CASSFRGLAEKETQYF
DNA: TGTGCCAGCAGCTTCCGGGGACTAGCGGAGAAGGAGACCCAGTACTTC

J: TRBJ1-5
V: TRBV2
D: NA
size: many
CDR3: CASSEGDQPQHF
DNA: TGTGCCAGCAGTGAGGGGGATCAGCCCCAGCATTTT

J: TRBJ1-3
V: TRBV7-9
D: NA
size: NA
CDR3: CASSPEADRNTIYF
DNA: TGTGCCAGCAGCCCGGAGGCAGACCGAAACACCATATATTTT